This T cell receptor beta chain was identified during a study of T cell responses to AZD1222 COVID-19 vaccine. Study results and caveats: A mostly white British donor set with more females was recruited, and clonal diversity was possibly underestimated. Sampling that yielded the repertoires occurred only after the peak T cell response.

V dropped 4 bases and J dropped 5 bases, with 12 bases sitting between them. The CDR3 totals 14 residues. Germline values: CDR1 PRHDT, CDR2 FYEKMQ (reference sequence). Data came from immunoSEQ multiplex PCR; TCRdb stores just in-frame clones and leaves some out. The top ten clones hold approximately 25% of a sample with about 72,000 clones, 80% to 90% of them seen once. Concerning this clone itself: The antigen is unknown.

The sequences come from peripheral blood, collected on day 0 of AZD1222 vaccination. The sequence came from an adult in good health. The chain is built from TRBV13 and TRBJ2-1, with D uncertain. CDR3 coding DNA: TGTGCCAGCAGCTGGGCGCCCTATAACAATGAGCAGTTCTTC. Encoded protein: CASSWAPYNNEQFF. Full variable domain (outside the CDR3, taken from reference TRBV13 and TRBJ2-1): AAGVIQSPRHLIKEKRETATLKCYPIPRHDTVYWYQQGPGQDPQFLISFYEKMQSDKGSIPDRFSAQQFSDYHSELNMSSLELGDSALYFCASSWAPYNNEQFFGPGTRLTVL.